This T cell receptor (beta chain) appears in the sequencing data of a study of blood T cell repertoires in COVID-19. Study background: T cells, B-cell-depleted T cells, or PBMCs provided the cDNA or gDNA that served as material.

Sequencing was performed with immunoSEQ multiplex PCR; in TCRdb, only in-frame clones are kept and a portion is missing. This table holds 250,000 or so clones, approximately 88% found once. The CDR3 is 15 amino acids. The J segment lost 2 bases and the V segment lost 3 bases, leaving 5 bases of the junction unmatched. Per germline, CDR1 ENHRY and CDR2 SYGVKD. All enrollees were roughly 18 to 89 years old and from some 24 US areas. This clonotype originated in a woman between 35 and 50 years old who had been exposed to COVID-19. The J gene is TRBJ1-1, the V gene TRBV10-3, with TRBD1 identical over 8 bases. The sequencing input was PBMCs or T cells enriched from blood (not recorded which). As DNA, the CDR3 is TGTGCCATCAGTGATGACAGGGGAGGAAACACTGAAGCTTTCTTT. It encodes CAISDDRGGNTEAFF.